The T cell receptor beta chain under discussion was sequenced for a study of blood T cell repertoires in COVID-19. The overall study: Italy, Spain and the United States were the sources of the convalescent and acute COVID-19 samples. PBMCs, B-cell-depleted T cells, or T cells were the source of the cDNA or gDNA that made up the material.

Original data processing: Quantification of nucleated cells was approximated via reference gene primer amplification. Profiling relied on immunoSEQ multiplex PCR, and the TCRdb table lists in-frame clones only, not all of them. Clone size and V and J calls were adopted from that table, with D and trimming inferred from the DNA. Among 70,000 or so clones listed, 90% were seen once. The CDR3 spans 14 residues. The germline V gene encodes CDR1 LGHDT and CDR2 YNNKEL (reference sequence). V gave up 1 base and J gave up 6 bases, with 10 bases separating them. This clone was detected a few times. The origin of this receptor is a man in his fifties or sixties with acute or convalescent COVID-19. The V call is TRBV3-1 (or the pseudogene TRBV3-2), the J call TRBJ1-5, with D possibly being TRBD1 (6 bases). Sequences were obtained from peripheral blood. As DNA, the CDR3 is TGTGCCAGCAGCCAAGGGGCAGGGGCTCAGCCCCAGCATTTT. Translation gives CASSQGAGAQPQHF.